The entry below gives a single T cell receptor beta chain sequence along with its context. This entry is derived from a study of blood T cell repertoires in COVID-19. Study summary: T cells, B-cell-depleted T cells, or PBMCs supplied cDNA or gDNA.

Clinical history as reported by participants underpinned cohort assignment. Repertoires were generated with immunoSEQ multiplex PCR, while TCRdb's copy carries only in-frame clones and drops some. This repertoire shows some 410,000 clones, approximately 90% found once; its top ten account for approximately 0.96%. The CDR3 runs to 15 residues. Trimming stripped 6 bases from V and 2 bases from J, with 18 bases between. Germline V gene sequence: CDR1 SQVTM, CDR2 ANQGSEA. V and J are TRBV29-1 and TRBJ2-3, with D perhaps matching TRBD2 (7 bases). This TCR derives from a woman aged 25 to 39 with acute COVID-19. The sequenced sample was PBMCs or T cells enriched from blood (not recorded which). The CDR3 spells CSVGPPGGLTDTQYF. The CDR3 nucleotides are TGCAGCGTCGGCCCGCCGGGGGGCCTCACAGATACGCAGTATTTT.